The T cell receptor beta chain under discussion was sequenced for a study of T cell repertoires in cytomegalovirus infection. About the research overall: Indications of both CMV infection and matching HLA type were provided by public TCR beta signatures. Study-level results: There were carriers of CMV plus the relevant HLA, and cumulative public TCR beta family frequency identified them.

The V gene lost 7 bases and the J gene lost 6 bases, with 22 bases spanning the gap. This CDR3 has 15 amino acids. Germline CDR1 LNHDA, CDR2 SQIVND (reference sequence). Concerning this clonotype: Its antigen is still unknown.

TCRdb re-called the reads through MiXCR, storing one row per CDR3 protein. The repertoire holds about 740,000 distinct CDR3 sequences, 35% seen once, with around 2.6% in the top ten. The origin of this receptor is a human donor in good health (CMV status not recorded). Some clones in this sample may be carry-over from other donors' samples. The chain recombines TRBV19 with TRBJ2-7; TRBD2 might be the D (6 bases). Material: PBMCs. The CDR3 DNA is TGTGCCAGTACCCAATCTGCGGCGGGGCATGGCGAGCAGTACTTC. Its translation: CASTQSAAGHGEQYF.